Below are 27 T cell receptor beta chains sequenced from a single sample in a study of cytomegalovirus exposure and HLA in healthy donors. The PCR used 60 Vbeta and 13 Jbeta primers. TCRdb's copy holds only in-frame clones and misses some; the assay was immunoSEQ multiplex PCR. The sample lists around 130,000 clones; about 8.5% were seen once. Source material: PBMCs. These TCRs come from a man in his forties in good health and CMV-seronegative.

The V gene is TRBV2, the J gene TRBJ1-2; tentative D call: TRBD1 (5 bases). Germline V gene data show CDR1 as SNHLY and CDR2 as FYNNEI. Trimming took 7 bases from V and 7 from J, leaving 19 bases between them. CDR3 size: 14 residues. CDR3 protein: CASIYQERGFGYTF. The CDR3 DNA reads TGTGCCAGCATCTACCAGGAAAGGGGTTTTGGCTACACCTTC.

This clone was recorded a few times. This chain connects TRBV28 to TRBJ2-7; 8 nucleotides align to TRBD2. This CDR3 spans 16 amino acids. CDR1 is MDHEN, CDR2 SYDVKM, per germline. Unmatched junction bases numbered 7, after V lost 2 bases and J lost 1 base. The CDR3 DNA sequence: TGTGCCAGCAGTTTAGCCGGGGGGGGTTTGTCCTACGAGCAGTACTTC. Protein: CASSLAGGGLSYEQYF.

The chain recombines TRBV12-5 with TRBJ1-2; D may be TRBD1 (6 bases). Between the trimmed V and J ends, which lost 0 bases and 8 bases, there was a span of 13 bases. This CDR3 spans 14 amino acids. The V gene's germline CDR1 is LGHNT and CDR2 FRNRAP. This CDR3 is CASGLVRGGQGYTF. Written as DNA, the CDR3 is TGTGCTAGTGGTTTGGTAAGGGGGGGCCAGGGCTACACCTTC.

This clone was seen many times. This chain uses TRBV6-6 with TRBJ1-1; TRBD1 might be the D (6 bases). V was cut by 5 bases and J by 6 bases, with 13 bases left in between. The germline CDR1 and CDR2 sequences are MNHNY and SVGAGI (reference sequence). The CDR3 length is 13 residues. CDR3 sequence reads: CASSLQGYAEAFF. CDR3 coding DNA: TGTGCCAGCAGTCTACAGGGATACGCTGAAGCTTTCTTT.

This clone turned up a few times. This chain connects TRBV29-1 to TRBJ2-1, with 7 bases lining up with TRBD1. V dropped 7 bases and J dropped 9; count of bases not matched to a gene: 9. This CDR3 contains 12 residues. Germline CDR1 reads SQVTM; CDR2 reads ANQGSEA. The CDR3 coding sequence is TGCAGCGCGCCGCAACAGGGGACTGAGCAGTTCTTC. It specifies CSAPQQGTEQFF.

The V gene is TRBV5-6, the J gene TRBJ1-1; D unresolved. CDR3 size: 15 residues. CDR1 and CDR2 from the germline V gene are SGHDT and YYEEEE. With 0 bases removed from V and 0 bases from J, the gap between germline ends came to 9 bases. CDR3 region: CASSLAMGMNTEAFF. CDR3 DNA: TGTGCCAGCAGCTTGGCCATGGGCATGAACACTGAAGCTTTCTTT. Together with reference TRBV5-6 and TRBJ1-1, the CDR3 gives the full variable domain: DAGVTQSPTHLIKTRGQQVTLRCSPKSGHDTVSWYQQALGQGPQFIFQYYEEEERQRGNFPDRFSGHQFPNYSSELNVNALLLGDSALYLCASSLAMGMNTEAFFGQGTRLTVV.

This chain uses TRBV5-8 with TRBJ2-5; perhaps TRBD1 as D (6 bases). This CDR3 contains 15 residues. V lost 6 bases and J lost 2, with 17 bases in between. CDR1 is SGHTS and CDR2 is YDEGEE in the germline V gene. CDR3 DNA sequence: TGTGCCAGCAATCCGGGGACAAGGGGACAAGAGACCCAGTACTTC. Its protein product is CASNPGTRGQETQYF.

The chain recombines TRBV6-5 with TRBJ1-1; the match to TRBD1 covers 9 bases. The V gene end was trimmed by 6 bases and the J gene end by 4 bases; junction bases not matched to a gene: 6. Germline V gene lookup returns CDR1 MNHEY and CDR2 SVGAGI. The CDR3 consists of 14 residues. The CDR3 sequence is CASSLDRGLTEAFF. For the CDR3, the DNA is TGTGCCAGCAGCCTGGACAGGGGCCTCACTGAAGCTTTCTTT.

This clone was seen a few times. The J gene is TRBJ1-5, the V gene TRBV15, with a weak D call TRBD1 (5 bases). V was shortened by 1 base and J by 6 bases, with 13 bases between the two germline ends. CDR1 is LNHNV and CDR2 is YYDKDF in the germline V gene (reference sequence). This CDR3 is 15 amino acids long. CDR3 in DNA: TGTGCCACCAGCAGAGTGGCGGGGCGCAGTCAGCCCCAGCATTTT. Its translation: CATSRVAGRSQPQHF.

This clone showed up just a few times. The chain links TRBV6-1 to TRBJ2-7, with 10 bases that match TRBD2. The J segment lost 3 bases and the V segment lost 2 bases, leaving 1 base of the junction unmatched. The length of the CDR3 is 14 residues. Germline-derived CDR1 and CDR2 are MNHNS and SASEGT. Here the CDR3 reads CASSESGGDYEQYF. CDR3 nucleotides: TGTGCCAGCAGTGAAAGCGGGGGGGACTACGAGCAGTACTTC.

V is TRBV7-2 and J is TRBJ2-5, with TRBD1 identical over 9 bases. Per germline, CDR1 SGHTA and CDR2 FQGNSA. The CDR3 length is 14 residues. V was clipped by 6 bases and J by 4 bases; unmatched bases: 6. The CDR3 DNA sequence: TGTGCCAGCAGGGCCGGGACAGGGAGAGAGACCCAGTACTTC. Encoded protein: CASRAGTGRETQYF.

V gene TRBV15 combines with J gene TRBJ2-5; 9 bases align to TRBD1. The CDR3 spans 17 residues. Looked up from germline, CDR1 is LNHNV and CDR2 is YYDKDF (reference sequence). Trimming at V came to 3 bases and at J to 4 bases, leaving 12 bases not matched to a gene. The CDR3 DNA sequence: TGTGCCACCAGCAGGGGGGGGGACAGGGTGGTTGGAGAGACCCAGTACTTC. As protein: CATSRGGDRVVGETQYF. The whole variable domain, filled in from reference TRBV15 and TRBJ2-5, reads DAMVIQNPRYQVTQFGKPVTLSCSQTLNHNVMYWYQQKSSQAPKLLFHYYDKDFNNEADTPDNFQSRRPNTSFCFLDIRSPGLGDTAMYLCATSRGGDRVVGETQYFGPGTRLLVL.

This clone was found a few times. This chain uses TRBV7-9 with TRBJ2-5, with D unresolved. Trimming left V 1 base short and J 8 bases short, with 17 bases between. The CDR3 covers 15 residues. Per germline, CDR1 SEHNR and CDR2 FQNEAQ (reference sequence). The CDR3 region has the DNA TGTGCCAGCAGCTTAGTGGTGGGCCCCGGCGACACCCAGTACTTC. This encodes CASSLVVGPGDTQYF.

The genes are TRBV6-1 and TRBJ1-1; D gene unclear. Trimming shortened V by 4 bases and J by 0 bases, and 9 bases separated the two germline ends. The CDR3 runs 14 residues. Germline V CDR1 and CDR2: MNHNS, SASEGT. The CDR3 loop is CASSVAVMNTEAFF. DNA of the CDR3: TGTGCCAGCAGTGTCGCAGTCATGAACACTGAAGCTTTCTTT.

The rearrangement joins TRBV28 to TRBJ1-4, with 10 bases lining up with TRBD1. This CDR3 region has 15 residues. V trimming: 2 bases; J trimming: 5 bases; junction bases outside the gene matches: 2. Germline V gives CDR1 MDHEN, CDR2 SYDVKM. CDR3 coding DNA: TGTGCCAGCAGTTTAGGGGACAGGGGAAATGAAAAACTGTTTTTT. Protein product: CASSLGDRGNEKLFF.

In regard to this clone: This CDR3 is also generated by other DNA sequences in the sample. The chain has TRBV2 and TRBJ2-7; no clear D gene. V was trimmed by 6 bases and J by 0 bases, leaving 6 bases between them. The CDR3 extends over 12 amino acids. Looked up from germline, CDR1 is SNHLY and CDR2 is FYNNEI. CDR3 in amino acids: CASRSNSYEQYF. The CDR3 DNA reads TGTGCCAGCAGAAGCAACTCCTACGAGCAGTACTTC.

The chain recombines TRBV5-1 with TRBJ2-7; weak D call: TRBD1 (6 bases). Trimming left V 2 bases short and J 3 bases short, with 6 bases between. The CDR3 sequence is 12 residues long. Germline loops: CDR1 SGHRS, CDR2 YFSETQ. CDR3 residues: CASSLQGYEQYF. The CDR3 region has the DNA TGCGCCAGCAGCTTACAGGGCTACGAGCAGTACTTC. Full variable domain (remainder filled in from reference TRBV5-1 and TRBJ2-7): KAGVTQTPRYLIKTRGQQVTLSCSPISGHRSVSWYQQTPGQGLQFLFEYFSETQRNKGNFPGRFSGRQFSNSRSEMNVSTLELGDSALYLCASSLQGYEQYFGPGTRLTVT.

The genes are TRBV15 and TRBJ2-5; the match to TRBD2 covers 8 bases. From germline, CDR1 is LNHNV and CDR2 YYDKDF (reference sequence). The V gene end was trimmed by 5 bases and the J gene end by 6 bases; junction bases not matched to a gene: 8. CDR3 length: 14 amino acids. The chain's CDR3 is CATSLFGGGQTQYF. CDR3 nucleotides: TGTGCCACCAGCTTGTTCGGGGGGGGCCAGACCCAGTACTTC.

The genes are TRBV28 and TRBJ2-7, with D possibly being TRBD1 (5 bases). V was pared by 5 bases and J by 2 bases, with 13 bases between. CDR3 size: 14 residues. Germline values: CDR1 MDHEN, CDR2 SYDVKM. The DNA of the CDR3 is TGTGCCAGCAGTCATCGGAACAGGCCCTACGAGCAGTACTTC. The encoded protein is CASSHRNRPYEQYF.

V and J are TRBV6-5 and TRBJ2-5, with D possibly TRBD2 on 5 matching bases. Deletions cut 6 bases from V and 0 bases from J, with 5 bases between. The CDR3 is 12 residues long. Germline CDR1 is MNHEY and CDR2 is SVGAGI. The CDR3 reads CASRGDQETQYF. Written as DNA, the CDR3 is TGTGCCAGCAGGGGAGACCAAGAGACCCAGTACTTC.

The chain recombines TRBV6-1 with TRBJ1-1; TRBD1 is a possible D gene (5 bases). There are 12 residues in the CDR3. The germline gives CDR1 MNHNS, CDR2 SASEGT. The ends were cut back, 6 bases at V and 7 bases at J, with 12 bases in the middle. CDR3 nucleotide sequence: TGTGCCAGCAGCTGGGGGGTTAATGAAGCTTTCTTT. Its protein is CASSWGVNEAFF.

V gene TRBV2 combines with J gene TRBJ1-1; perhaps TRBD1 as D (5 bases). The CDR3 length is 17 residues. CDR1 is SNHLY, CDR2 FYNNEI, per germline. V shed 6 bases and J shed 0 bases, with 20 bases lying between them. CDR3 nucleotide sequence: TGTGCCAGCAGGAAATCGGGAGGGGATCCATTGAACACTGAAGCTTTCTTT. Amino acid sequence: CASRKSGGDPLNTEAFF.

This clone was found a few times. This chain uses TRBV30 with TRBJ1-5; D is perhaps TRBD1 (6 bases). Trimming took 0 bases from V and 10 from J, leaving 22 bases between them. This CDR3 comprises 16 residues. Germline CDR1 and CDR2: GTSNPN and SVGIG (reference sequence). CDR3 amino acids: CAWSVQQGWRCNPQHF. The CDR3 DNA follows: TGTGCCTGGAGTGTACAACAGGGTTGGCGATGCAACCCCCAGCATTTT.

CDR3 sequence: CAISLDSNQPQHF. The CDR3 DNA sequence: TGTGCCATCAGTCTAGACAGCAATCAGCCCCAGCATTTT. This sequence joins TRBV10-3 and TRBJ1-5; D uncertain. The CDR3 length is 13 residues. Germline V CDR1 and CDR2: ENHRY, SYGVKD. V gave up 5 bases and J gave up 1 base, with 6 bases separating them.

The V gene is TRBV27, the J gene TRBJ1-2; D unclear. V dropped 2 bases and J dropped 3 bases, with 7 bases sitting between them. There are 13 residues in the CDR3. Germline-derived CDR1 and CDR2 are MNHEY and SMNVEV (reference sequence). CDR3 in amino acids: CASSLGLDYGYTF. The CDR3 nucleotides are TGTGCCAGCAGTTTAGGCCTTGACTATGGCTACACCTTC.

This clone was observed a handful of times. The CDR3 DNA follows: TGCGCCAGCAGCCCGGGACAGGGAGACCAGCCCCAGCATTTT. Translated: CASSPGQGDQPQHF. This sequence joins TRBV5-1 and TRBJ1-5; TRBD1 matches at 9 bases. The CDR3 totals 14 residues. After removal of 4 bases from V and 7 bases from J, the junction contained 6 bases not matched to a gene. Looked up from germline, CDR1 is SGHRS and CDR2 is YFSETQ.

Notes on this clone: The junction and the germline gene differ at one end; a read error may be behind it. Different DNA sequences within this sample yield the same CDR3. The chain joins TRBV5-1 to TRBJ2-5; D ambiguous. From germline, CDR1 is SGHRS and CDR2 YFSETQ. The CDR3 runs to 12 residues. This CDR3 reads CASSPLGETQYF. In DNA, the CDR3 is TGCGCAAGCAGCCCCCTAGGCGAGACCCAGTACTTC.